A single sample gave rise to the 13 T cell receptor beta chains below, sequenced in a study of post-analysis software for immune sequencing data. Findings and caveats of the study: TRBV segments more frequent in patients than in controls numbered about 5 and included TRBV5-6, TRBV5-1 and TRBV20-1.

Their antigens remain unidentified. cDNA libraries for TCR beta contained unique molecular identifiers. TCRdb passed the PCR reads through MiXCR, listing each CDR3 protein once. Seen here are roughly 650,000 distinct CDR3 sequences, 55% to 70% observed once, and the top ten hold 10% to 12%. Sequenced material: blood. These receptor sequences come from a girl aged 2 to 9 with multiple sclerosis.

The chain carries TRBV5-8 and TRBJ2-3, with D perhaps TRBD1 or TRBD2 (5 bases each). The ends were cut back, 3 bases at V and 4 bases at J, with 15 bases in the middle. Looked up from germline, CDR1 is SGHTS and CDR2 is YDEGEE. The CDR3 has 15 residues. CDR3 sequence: CASSSPGRWADTQYF. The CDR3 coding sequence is TGTGCCAGCAGCTCACCGGGACGGTGGGCAGATACGCAGTATTTT. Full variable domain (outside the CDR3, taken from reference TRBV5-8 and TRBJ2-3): EAGVTQSPTHLIKTRGQQATLRCSPISGHTSVYWYQQALGLGLQFLLWYDEGEERNRGNFPPRFSGRQFPNYSSELNVNALELEDSALYLCASSSPGRWADTQYFGPGTRLTVL.

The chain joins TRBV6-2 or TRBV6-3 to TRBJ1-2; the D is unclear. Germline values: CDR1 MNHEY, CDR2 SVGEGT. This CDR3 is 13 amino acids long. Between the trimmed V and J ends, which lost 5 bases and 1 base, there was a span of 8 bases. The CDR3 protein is CASSTTSNYGYTF. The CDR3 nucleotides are TGTGCCAGCAGTACGACAAGTAACTATGGCTACACCTTC.

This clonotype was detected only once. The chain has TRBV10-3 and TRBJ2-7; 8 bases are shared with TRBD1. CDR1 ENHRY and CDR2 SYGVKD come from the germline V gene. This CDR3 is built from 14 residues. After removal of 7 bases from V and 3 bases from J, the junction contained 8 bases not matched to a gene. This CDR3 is CAIKRGQGCYEQYF. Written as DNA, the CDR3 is TGTGCCATCAAAAGAGGACAGGGATGCTACGAGCAGTACTTC.

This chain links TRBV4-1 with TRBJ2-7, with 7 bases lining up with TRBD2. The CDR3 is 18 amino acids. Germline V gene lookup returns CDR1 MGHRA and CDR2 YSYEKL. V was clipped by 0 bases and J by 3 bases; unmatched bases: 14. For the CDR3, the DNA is TGCGCCAGCAGCCAAGATAGTGGGGGAGGGGAGCGCAACTACGAGCAGTACTTC. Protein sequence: CASSQDSGGGERNYEQYF.

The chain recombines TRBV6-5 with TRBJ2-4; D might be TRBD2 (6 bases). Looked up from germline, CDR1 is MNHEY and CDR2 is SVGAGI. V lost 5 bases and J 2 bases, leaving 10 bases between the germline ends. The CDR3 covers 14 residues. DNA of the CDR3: TGTGCCAGCAGTCCGGGGGTAACCAAAAACATTCAGTACTTC. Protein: CASSPGVTKNIQYF.

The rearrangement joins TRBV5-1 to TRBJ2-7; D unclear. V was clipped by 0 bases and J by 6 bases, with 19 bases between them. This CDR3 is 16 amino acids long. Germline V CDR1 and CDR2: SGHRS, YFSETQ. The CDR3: CASSLAPTASFSEQYF. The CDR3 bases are TGCGCCAGCAGCTTGGCCCCGACCGCGTCCTTTTCCGAGCAGTACTTC.

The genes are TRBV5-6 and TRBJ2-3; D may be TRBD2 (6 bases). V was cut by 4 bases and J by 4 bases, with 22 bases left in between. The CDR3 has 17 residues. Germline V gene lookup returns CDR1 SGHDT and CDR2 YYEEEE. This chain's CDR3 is CASSPLPGLSHSDTQYF. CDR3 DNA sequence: TGTGCCAGCAGCCCTTTACCGGGACTTTCACACTCAGATACGCAGTATTTT.

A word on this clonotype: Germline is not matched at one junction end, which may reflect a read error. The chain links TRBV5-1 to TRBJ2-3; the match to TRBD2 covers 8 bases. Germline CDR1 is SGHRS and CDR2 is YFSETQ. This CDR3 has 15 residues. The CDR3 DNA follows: TGCGCCAGCAGCCTGAGCGGGAGAGGCCCAGATGCGCAGTATTTT. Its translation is CASSLSGRGPDAQYF.

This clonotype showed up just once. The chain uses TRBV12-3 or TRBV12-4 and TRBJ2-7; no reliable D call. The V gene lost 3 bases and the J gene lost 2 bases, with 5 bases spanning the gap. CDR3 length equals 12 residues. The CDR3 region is CASSFTPYEQYF. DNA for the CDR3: TGTGCCAGCAGTTTTACACCCTACGAGCAGTACTTC.

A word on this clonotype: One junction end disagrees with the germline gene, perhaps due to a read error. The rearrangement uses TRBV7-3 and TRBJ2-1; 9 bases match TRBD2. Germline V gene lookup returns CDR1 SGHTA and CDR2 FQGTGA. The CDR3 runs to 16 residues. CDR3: CASSLSSGRNNNEQFF. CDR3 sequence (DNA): TGTGCCAGCAGCCTGAGCAGCGGGAGGAACAACAACGAGCAGTTCTTC.

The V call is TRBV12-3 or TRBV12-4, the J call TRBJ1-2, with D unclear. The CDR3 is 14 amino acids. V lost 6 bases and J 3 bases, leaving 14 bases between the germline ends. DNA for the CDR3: TGTGCCAGCAGCCAAGGAGGGTCGTACTATGGCTACACCTTC. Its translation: CASSQGGSYYGYTF.

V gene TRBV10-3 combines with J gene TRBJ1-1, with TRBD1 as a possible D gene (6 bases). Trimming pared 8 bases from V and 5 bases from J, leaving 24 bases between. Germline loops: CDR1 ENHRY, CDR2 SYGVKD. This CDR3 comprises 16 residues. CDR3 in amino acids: CAISGDYGGGGTEAFF. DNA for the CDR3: TGTGCCATCTCAGGGGATTACGGGGGAGGGGGAACTGAAGCTTTCTTT.

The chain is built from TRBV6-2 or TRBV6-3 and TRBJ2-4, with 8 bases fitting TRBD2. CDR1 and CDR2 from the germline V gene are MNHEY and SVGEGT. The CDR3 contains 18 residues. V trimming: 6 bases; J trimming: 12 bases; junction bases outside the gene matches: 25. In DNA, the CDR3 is TGTGCCAGCAGAGACCAGCCTGGGCGGGGGGATCCGTTCGGACCTCAGTACTTC. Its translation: CASRDQPGRGDPFGPQYF.